This TCR beta chain was profiled in a study of lymphopenia after photon versus proton radiotherapy. Study-level points and caveats: Photon-treated patients lost naive T cells and TCR diversity; proton-treated stayed stable. Survival link was tested only in deceased patients; proton benefit remains a possibility. Larger post-nadir TCR diversity loss correlated inversely with survival in deceased patients.

Using immunoSEQ multiplex PCR, the repertoire was profiled, and TCRdb retains in-frame clones only, with some absent. This table has about 68,000 clones, approximately 91% appearing once. Germline V gene lookup returns CDR1 MNHEY and CDR2 SMNVEV (reference sequence). V lost 6 bases to trimming and J lost 0 bases, with 15 bases between them. The CDR3 spans 16 residues. A word on this clone: Its antigen is unidentified.

The sequence came from a woman between 65 and 79 years old with pancreatic cancer. The J gene is TRBJ2-1, the V gene TRBV27; D possibly corresponds to TRBD2 (6 bases). Sequenced material: peripheral blood, taken from a patient treated with photon-based radiotherapy. CDR3 sequence: CASRLGTQSSYNEQFF. The DNA of the CDR3 is TGTGCCAGCAGGCTCGGGACTCAGAGCTCCTACAATGAGCAGTTCTTC.